This is a list of T cell receptor beta chains from one sample in a study of blood T cell repertoires in COVID-19. The method was immunoSEQ multiplex PCR; TCRdb's version includes in-frame clones alone and lacks a portion of them. The repertoire holds around 180,000 clones, with approximately 90% as singletons. Sequences were obtained from peripheral blood. The receptors were sampled from a man in his fifties or sixties with acute or convalescent COVID-19. Both conserved end residues are part of each CDR3. D genes are given only for firm matches. Size is stated for part of the rows, as once, few or many counts, or as a class when the clone is expanded.

d_gene	j_gene	abundance	v_gene	CDR3aa	CDR3nt
TRBD1	TRBJ1-2	-	TRBV6-6	CASRLDRGGGYTF	TGTGCCAGCAGGCTAGACAGGGGCGGTGGCTACACCTTC
TRBD1	TRBJ1-4	-	TRBV9	CASSGSGTGAEKLFF	TGTGCCAGCAGCGGATCCGGGACAGGGGCAGAAAAACTGTTTTTT
TRBD1	TRBJ2-7	-	TRBV3-1/TRBV3-2	CASSLGQGWYEQYF	TGTGCCAGCAGCCTTGGACAGGGGTGGTACGAGCAGTACTTC
-	TRBJ1-2	-	TRBV2	CASNPTANYGYTF	TGTGCCAGCAACCCGACAGCTAACTATGGCTACACCTTC
-	TRBJ2-3	-	TRBV18	CASSPLVSGTDTQYF	TGTGCCAGCTCACCACTGGTTAGCGGCACAGATACGCAGTATTTT
TRBD1	TRBJ2-6	once	TRBV7-2	CASSLRAQGLSGANVLTF	TGTGCCAGCAGCCTGAGAGCACAGGGGCTCTCTGGGGCCAACGTCCTGACTTTC
-	TRBJ1-6	-	TRBV10-3	CAIRGDRSPLHF	TGTGCCATCAGGGGTGACAGGTCACCCCTCCACTTT
-	TRBJ2-3	-	TRBV6-5	CASREGRDTQYF	TGTGCCAGCAGAGAGGGGAGGGATACGCAGTATTTT
-	TRBJ1-4	-	TRBV4-1	CASSQTAGADNEKLFF	TGCGCCAGCAGCCAAACGGCAGGGGCCGATAATGAAAAACTGTTTTTT
-	TRBJ1-5	few	TRBV5-8	CASSPPGGNQPQHF	TGTGCCAGCAGCCCCCCGGGGGGGAATCAGCCCCAGCATTTT
TRBD2	TRBJ2-3	-	TRBV18	CASSGTSGSDTQYF	TGTGCCAGCTCAGGGACTAGTGGATCAGATACGCAGTATTTT
TRBD2	TRBJ2-3	-	TRBV6-5	CASSYSRAGTTDTQYF	TGTGCCAGCAGTTACTCCCGAGCGGGAACGACAGATACGCAGTATTTT
TRBD1	TRBJ2-7	-	TRBV27	CASSWDRGTYEQYF	TGTGCCAGCAGTTGGGACAGGGGGACCTACGAGCAGTACTTC
-	TRBJ1-2	few	TRBV18	CASSPDSAGGYTF	TGTGCCAGCTCACCCGACAGCGCGGGAGGCTACACCTTC
-	TRBJ1-1	-	TRBV19	CASRQQALNTEAFF	TGTGCCAGTAGACAACAGGCTCTGAACACTGAAGCTTTCTTT
-	TRBJ1-2	-	TRBV29-1	CSVAEGAFGYTF	TGCAGCGTTGCCGAGGGAGCGTTCGGCTACACCTTC